This T cell receptor (beta chain) was profiled in a study of OX40 agonist ivuxolimab in advanced cancers. Turning to the study itself: Those enrolled were about 82% male, with a mean age of about 66 years and ages from about 20 to 85.

This CDR3 spans 18 amino acids. Germline CDR1 and CDR2: SGHDN and FVKESK. V was clipped by 4 bases and J by 0 bases, with 19 bases between them. Study-wide findings and caveats: Some nonresponders likewise displayed low normalized T-cell clonal expansion.

Blood draws occurred at baseline, cycle 4 day 1, and cycle 7 day 1. Sequencing used immunoSEQ multiplex PCR; TCRdb keeps in-frame clones, though not all of them. The sample lists 77,000 or so clones, around 92% seen once, with 0.53% in the top ten. As for this clone: What it recognizes is unknown.

The sample consisted of CD4+ or CD8+ T cells sorted from blood, taken in a trial of the OX40 agonist ivuxolimab. The origin of this receptor is an adult with an advanced solid tumor such as melanoma, head and neck, liver or kidney cancer. The V gene is TRBV14, the J gene TRBJ2-1; D unresolved. The chain's CDR3 is CASSPLFRRRSSYNEQFF. CDR3 in DNA: TGTGCCAGCAGCCCATTATTTCGGCGAAGGAGCTCCTACAATGAGCAGTTCTTC.